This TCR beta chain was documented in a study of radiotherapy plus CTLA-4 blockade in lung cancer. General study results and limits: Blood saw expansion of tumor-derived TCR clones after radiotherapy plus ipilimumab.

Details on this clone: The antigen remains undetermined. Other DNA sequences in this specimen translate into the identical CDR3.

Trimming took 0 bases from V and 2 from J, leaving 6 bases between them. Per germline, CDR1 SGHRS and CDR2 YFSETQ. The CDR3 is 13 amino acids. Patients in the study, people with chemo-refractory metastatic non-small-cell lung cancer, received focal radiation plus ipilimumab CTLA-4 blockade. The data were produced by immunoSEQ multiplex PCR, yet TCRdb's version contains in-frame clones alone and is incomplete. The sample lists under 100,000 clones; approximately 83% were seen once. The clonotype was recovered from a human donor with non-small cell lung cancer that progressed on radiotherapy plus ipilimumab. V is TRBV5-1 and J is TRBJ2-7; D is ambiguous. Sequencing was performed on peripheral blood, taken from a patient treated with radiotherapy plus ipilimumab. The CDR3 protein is CASSLVSTYEQYF. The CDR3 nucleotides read TGCGCCAGCAGCTTGGTCAGCACCTACGAGCAGTACTTC. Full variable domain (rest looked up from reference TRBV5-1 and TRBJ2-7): KAGVTQTPRYLIKTRGQQVTLSCSPISGHRSVSWYQQTPGQGLQFLFEYFSETQRNKGNFPGRFSGRQFSNSRSEMNVSTLELGDSALYLCASSLVSTYEQYFGPGTRLTVT.